The clone carrying this T cell receptor beta chain was seen ten or more times. Its antigen is unknown. The sample belongs to a study of response to subunit inactivated influenza vaccine. Study-wide points: It was the authors' suggestion that each seasonal influenza vaccination recruits few new T cells.

The CDR3 totals 15 residues. Germline V gives CDR1 LGHNA, CDR2 YNFKEQ. With 1 base removed from V and 0 bases from J, the gap between germline ends came to 6 bases. TCRdb re-analysed the RT-PCR reads in MiXCR, keeping a single row per CDR3 protein. Here the sample spans under 500,000 distinct CDR3 sequences, 9.5% to 12% being singletons. The source material was PBMCs from blood, sampled more than 35 days after vaccination. J is TRBJ2-2 and V is TRBV4-2; D gene ambiguous. This receptor was identified in a man in his fifties who received an inactivated influenza vaccine. CDR3 DNA: TGTGCCAGCAGCCAAGCTTACCCGAACACCGGGGAGCTGTTTTTT. Protein: CASSQAYPNTGELFF.